Each of the 15 T cell receptor beta chains below was sequenced from the same sample in a study of CD8+ T cells in alopecia areata. Sequencing relied on a cDNA template that was reverse transcribed from extracted RNA. Repertoires were generated with immunoSEQ multiplex PCR, while TCRdb's copy carries only in-frame clones and drops some. The sample lists some 130,000 clones; around 49% were seen once. The sequenced sample was CD8+ T cells sorted from blood, obtained at week 0. The receptors derive from a human donor with alopecia areata.

This clone showed up just once. The chain carries TRBV6-5 and TRBJ2-7, with D possibly TRBD2 on 6 matching bases. This CDR3 is built from 13 residues. The V and J ends lost 6 bases and 1 base respectively, with 10 bases between them. Germline V gives CDR1 MNHEY, CDR2 SVGAGI. CDR3 DNA sequence: TGTGCCAGCAGGCCGGGACTTTCCTACGAGCAGTACTTC. Protein product: CASRPGLSYEQYF.

This clone was seen only once. The chain has TRBV4-2 and TRBJ2-1, with 12 bases that match TRBD2. The CDR3 loop spans 18 amino acids. Germline trimming cut 6 bases from V and 0 bases from J; bases unmatched to any gene: 9. CDR1 is LGHNA and CDR2 is YNFKEQ in the germline V gene. The chain's CDR3 is CASSKLAGGLSSYNEQFF. The CDR3, as DNA: TGTGCCAGCAGTAAACTAGCGGGGGGCCTAAGCTCCTACAATGAGCAGTTCTTC.

This clone came up a few times. The DNA for the CDR3 is TGTGCCAGCAGTTTCACAGGGGGCGCGAATCAGCCCCAGCATTTT. Protein product: CASSFTGGANQPQHF. The chain links TRBV27 to TRBJ1-5; 9 nucleotides align to TRBD1. Germline V CDR1 and CDR2: MNHEY, SMNVEV (reference sequence). The trim removed 3 bases at V and 4 bases at J, leaving 4 bases unmatched. This CDR3 region has 15 residues.

This clone was counted a single time. The chain uses TRBV7-9 and TRBJ2-3, with TRBD2 matching 9 bases. There are 15 residues in the CDR3. Germline V gene data show CDR1 as SEHNR and CDR2 as FQNEAQ (reference sequence). With V trimmed by 4 bases and J by 6 bases, 8 bases remained unmatched. The CDR3 reads CASSSPAGGPDTQYF. CDR3 DNA: TGTGCCAGCAGCTCTCCGGCGGGGGGGCCGGATACGCAGTATTTT.

The count of this clone is one. The rearrangement uses TRBV15 and TRBJ2-1; 14 bases map to TRBD2. After removal of 0 bases from V and 8 bases from J, the junction contained 9 bases not matched to a gene. The V gene's germline CDR1 is LNHNV and CDR2 YYDKDF (reference sequence). This CDR3 has 18 amino acids. The CDR3: CATSRDPGTSGGLDEQFF. The CDR3 nucleotides read TGTGCCACCAGCAGAGACCCCGGGACTAGCGGGGGATTAGATGAGCAGTTCTTC.

The gene calls are TRBV29-1 and TRBJ1-2, with 10 bases aligning to TRBD1. The junction had 5 bases not matched to a gene; V was cut back by 2 bases and J by 8 bases. This CDR3 has 13 amino acids. Germline CDR1 and CDR2: SQVTM and ANQGSEA. The CDR3 DNA reads TGCAGCGTTGAATGGGACAGGGGCTGGGGCTACACCTTC. It is translated as CSVEWDRGWGYTF.

This clone has a single count. The rearrangement uses TRBV7-8 and TRBJ1-2; no clear D. The V end was cut by 5 bases, the J end by 3 bases, with 16 bases between. The CDR3 extends over 15 amino acids. Germline V gene data show CDR1 as SGHVS and CDR2 as FQNEAQ. This CDR3 is CASSATIEDDYGYTF. CDR3 nucleotide sequence: TGTGCCAGCAGCGCTACCATAGAGGACGACTATGGCTACACCTTC.

The gene calls are TRBV7-2 and TRBJ2-2; D uncertain. V was clipped by 1 base and J by 3 bases, with 15 bases between them. Germline V lookup: CDR1 SGHTA, CDR2 FQGNSA. The CDR3 is 17 residues long. CDR3 sequence reads: CASSLEDSRQDTGELFF. The CDR3 region has the DNA TGTGCCAGCAGCTTAGAGGATTCCCGGCAGGACACCGGGGAGCTGTTTTTT.

The CDR3 loop reads CASSLVRETQYF. The CDR3, as DNA: TGCGCCAGCAGCTTGGTCCGAGAGACCCAGTACTTC. V gene TRBV5-1 combines with J gene TRBJ2-5; D gene unclear. Trimming cost V 0 bases and J 4 bases, with 4 bases left between them. CDR1 SGHRS and CDR2 YFSETQ come from the germline V gene. The CDR3 has 12 residues.

The sample holds one count of this clone. The chain employs TRBV10-3 and TRBJ2-5; D possibly corresponds to TRBD2 (5 bases). There are 15 residues in the CDR3. V was pared by 3 bases and J by 5 bases, with 16 bases between. The germline gives CDR1 ENHRY, CDR2 SYGVKD. The CDR3 loop reads CAISDQTGPGETQYF. CDR3 in DNA: TGTGCCATCAGTGACCAGACCGGGCCGGGGGAGACCCAGTACTTC.

With respect to this clone: A read error is the likely source, as a far larger clone sits one nucleotide away. In DNA form, the CDR3 reads TGTGCCAGCAGTCCTAGCTCCTACGAGCAGTACTTC. Residues: CASSPSSYEQYF. The V and J genes are TRBV6-6 and TRBJ2-7; no clear D gene. The CDR3 loop spans 12 amino acids. Per germline, CDR1 MNHNY and CDR2 SVGAGI (reference sequence). V was clipped by 5 bases and J by 0 bases, with 5 bases between them.

This clone showed up just once. The chain joins TRBV7-8 to TRBJ2-5, with 8 bases lining up with TRBD2. Germline-derived CDR1 and CDR2 are SGHVS and FQNEAQ. Trimming took 4 bases from V and 3 from J; bases not matched to a gene: 4. This CDR3 is built from 14 residues. The CDR3 coding sequence is TGTGCCAGCAGCTCATTTAGCGGGGAAGAGACCCAGTACTTC. Its protein is CASSSFSGEETQYF.

This clone appeared a few times. CDR3 amino acids: CASSPTRTGQYF. CDR3 nucleotide sequence: TGTGCCAGCAGCCCGACACGGACAGGGCAGTACTTC. The chain links TRBV7-9 to TRBJ2-5, with 8 bases identical to TRBD1. V lost 5 bases, J lost 11 bases, and 7 bases stayed unmatched. The CDR3 has 12 residues. In germline, CDR1 is SEHNR, CDR2 FQNEAQ (reference sequence).

This clone was picked up one time. The V call is TRBV7-9, the J call TRBJ1-2, with D hard to call. Looked up from germline, CDR1 is SEHNR and CDR2 is FQNEAQ (reference sequence). The V end was cut by 1 base, the J end by 7 bases, with 4 bases between. The CDR3 runs to 11 residues. This CDR3 is CASSLGGGYTF. CDR3 nucleotide sequence: TGTGCCAGCAGCTTAGGAGGTGGCTACACCTTC.

The chain joins TRBV5-4 to TRBJ2-3, with TRBD1 identical over 9 bases. The CDR3 runs to 14 residues. Germline V CDR1 and CDR2: SGHNT, YYREEE (reference sequence). With V trimmed by 0 bases and J by 6 bases, 2 bases remained unmatched. CDR3 in DNA: TGTGCCAGCAGCTTGGACAGGGGGCGGGATACGCAGTATTTT. It codes for CASSLDRGRDTQYF.